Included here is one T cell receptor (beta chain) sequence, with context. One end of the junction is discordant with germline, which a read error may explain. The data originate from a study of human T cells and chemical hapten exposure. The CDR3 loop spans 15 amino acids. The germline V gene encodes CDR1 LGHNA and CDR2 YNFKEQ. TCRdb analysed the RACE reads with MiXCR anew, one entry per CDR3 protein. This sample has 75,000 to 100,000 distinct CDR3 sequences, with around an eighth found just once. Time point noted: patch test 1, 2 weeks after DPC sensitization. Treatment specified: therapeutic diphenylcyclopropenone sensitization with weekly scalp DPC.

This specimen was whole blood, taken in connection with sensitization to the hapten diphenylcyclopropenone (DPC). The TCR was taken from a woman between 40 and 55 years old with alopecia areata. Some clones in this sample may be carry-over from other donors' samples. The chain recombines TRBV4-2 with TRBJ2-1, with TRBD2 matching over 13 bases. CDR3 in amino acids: CVSSPLAGGGNEQFF. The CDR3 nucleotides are TGTGTCAGCAGCCCACTAGCGGGAGGGGGGAATGAGCAGTTCTTC.